This T cell receptor (beta chain) was identified in a study of T cell repertoires in cytomegalovirus infection. Study-wide context: Public TCR beta signature analysis indicated the presence of both CMV infection and matching HLA type.

MiXCR, applied by TCRdb to the reads, yields one record per CDR3 protein. Of about 240,000 distinct CDR3 sequences listed, more than 9% are singletons. The CDR3 totals 15 residues. Germline V gene lookup returns CDR1 MGHRA and CDR2 YSYEKL. Deletions cut 1 base from V and 5 bases from J, with 14 bases between. This rearrangement joins TRBV4-1 to TRBJ2-5, with D unclear. The receptor was isolated from a human donor in good health (CMV status not recorded). Some clones in this sample may be carry-over from other donors' samples. Sequenced: PBMCs. CDR3: CASSQGGIRRETQYF. The DNA for the CDR3 is TGCGCCAGCAGCCAAGGCGGAATACGGCGGGAGACCCAGTACTTC.